This T cell receptor beta chain was sequenced during a study of T cell responses to AZD1222 COVID-19 vaccine (dated by TCRdb to the early 2020s). Context from the whole study: AZD1222 recipients whose second dose came at about 4 weeks and those whose second dose came at about 12 weeks were combined into one group, since spike-specific TCR depth and breadth did not differ between the two schedules. TCR sequencing was performed for fewer than 250 trial participants, of whom some 200 were given two doses of AZD1222 and 26 were given two doses of MenACWY control vaccine. Trial participants were enrolled into age subgroups of 18-55, 56-69 and 70-plus years, which contained about 160, 30 and 59 TCR-sequenced participants, respectively. What the authors observed across the whole study: After two AZD1222 doses, both the breadth and the depth of spike-specific TCRs were significantly higher than at day 0 and than in MenACWY recipients. Epitopes outside the regions mutated in the B.1.351 and B.1.1.7 variants were reportedly recognized by nearly half of the unique spike-specific TCRs. In the small 56-69-year group, the increase in depth fell short of significance, most likely because of low power. Conclusions about previously exposed vaccinees were limited because only six AZD1222 recipients were SARS-CoV-2 seropositive at baseline. Because no day 14 peak-response samples were available, repertoires were characterized only after the peak T cell response. CD4 TCRs associated with the vaccine covered the entire spike protein, and the dominant responses were in regions 160-218 and 743-854. Most participants were white British and females outnumbered males, and the authors suggested that clonal diversity may have been underestimated.

Points on this clone: The specificity of this receptor is unknown. Base quality data are lacking; no much larger clone is found one base away.

Relative to germline, V is 5 bases shorter and J is 1 base shorter, with 11 bases between their ends. Counted from cysteine to phenylalanine, this CDR3 has 14 amino acids. The retained sequence is limited to the CDR3, 42 bases, with the frame set at the first base. The germline V gene (reference sequence) supplies CDR1 LNHDA and CDR2 SQIVND. Interpreted using the paper, the time point label stands for: baseline before first vaccination. Vaccinee samples were obtained from the UK trials COV001 and COV002, which included a single-blind randomized controlled phase 2/3 trial of AZD1222 (ChAdOx1 nCoV-19) in healthy adults. For TCRbeta chain sequencing, PBMC samples from trial participants were taken at day 0 and at day 28 after the second dose. The CDR3 regions of human TCRbeta chains were analyzed by immunosequencing. The authors processed their data as follows. TCRs in the repertoires were compared against a reference library of SARS-CoV-2-specific TCRs that had been generated with the MIRA antigen-specificity platform. Breadth was defined as the fraction of unique TCRs that were SARS-CoV-2-associated, and depth was defined as the fraction of total T cells that were SARS-CoV-2-associated. Using the MIRA data, every spike-specific TCR was mapped to the spike region that the TCR reacted to and assigned to either a CD4 or a CD8 class. Log10-transformed breadth and depth values were compared by one-way ANOVA with Sidak's multiple comparisons tests. As stored in TCRdb, this immuneACCESS dataset retains in-frame rearrangements with V and J assigned. A fraction of the clones does not appear; measured against another copy, unresolved V genes explain less than half of the discrepancy, and the remainder lacks a known reason. V, J and clone size are taken as reported in that table, and D and trimming were inferred from the DNA itself. This sample has about 86,000 clones in its table, and roughly 90% of those were observed once. The ten most abundant clones make up about 3% of the sample.

This TCR was sampled from an adult in good health. This material consisted of peripheral blood, taken on day 0 of AZD1222 vaccination. The V and J segments used are TRBV19 and TRBJ1-1; tentative D gene TRBD1, with 5 bases matching. The DNA sequence is given as TGTGCCAGTAGTCCGGGACTCCGGAACACTGAAGCTTTCTTT. Its protein is CASSPGLRNTEAFF.